The entry below gives a single T cell receptor (beta chain) sequence along with its context. Which antigen it targets is not known. Per-base quality was not reported, and no clone a single base away is much larger than it. Library preparation was by the immunoSEQ multiplex PCR assay. In the source study's methods: A statistical classification framework was developed to diagnose cytomegalovirus status using the catalog of TCR beta chain sequences. TCRdb mirrors the immuneACCESS table, restricted to in-frame sequences. Some clones are absent from its copies; in checked studies, under half trace to an unresolved V gene, and the reason for the others is unknown. D and trimming were read from the DNA, whereas the V and J calls and clone size are those reported in that table. The sample profile shows hundreds of thousands of clones; roughly 90% of them were found once. The ten largest clones capture under 0.9% of the sample.

Separate from the approximately 700-subject first cohort, the validation cohort of about 130 subjects was the group to which the donors belonged. The CDR3 measures 15 amino acids from cysteine to phenylalanine. Only the CDR3 DNA is retained, 45 bases long and in frame from the first base. V lost 0 bases and J lost 8 bases; the stretch between them is 16 bases long. Looking up the germline V gene yields CDR1 WSHSY and CDR2 SAAADI. This entry is derived from a study of cytomegalovirus exposure and HLA in healthy donors (dated by TCRdb to 2017 to 2019). Looking at the study overall: According to a later analysis, the 120 or so validation repertoires were produced on the same platform as the 666 repertoires of the first cohort. A separate validation cohort of 100 to 150 different subjects was used in addition to the roughly 620-subject first cohort. The study was designed to test whether signatures of past pathogen exposure could be identified by cataloging public T cell receptors. To predict cytomegalovirus infection status, the study brought together high-throughput TCR immunosequencing, statistical association of individual TCRs with disease status, and machine learning.

Findings and caveats that apply to the study as a whole: The classifier was reported to diagnose cytomegalovirus status with high specificity and sensitivity in both the original cohort and the validation cohort. Three of the identified cytomegalovirus-associated TCR beta chains were confirmed in vitro to be specific for cytomegalovirus antigens. A later analysis had no HLA typing for the validation cohort, so co-occurrence there was scored across all 120 repertoires. Of the cluster scores, roughly 95% were above 0 in a later analysis, which found that TCRs clustered in the first cohort also tended to co-occur in the roughly 130 validation repertoires. Most TCR sequences were observed very rarely across donors, whereas some public TCRs were present in many individuals. It was suggested by the authors that the approach could potentially be generalized to other disease states and immunological phenotypes. The study gave a list of some 150 TCR beta chains associated with cytomegalovirus.

The sequence came from a woman aged 18-35 years in good health and CMV-seronegative. This chain is built from TRBV10-2 and TRBJ1-2, with no confidently assigned D gene. Sequencing was performed on PBMCs. In nucleotide form, the sequence is TGCGCCAGCAGTGAGTCAAATGGCAGAACGCGGGGCTACACCTTC. It encodes CASSESNGRTRGYTF.